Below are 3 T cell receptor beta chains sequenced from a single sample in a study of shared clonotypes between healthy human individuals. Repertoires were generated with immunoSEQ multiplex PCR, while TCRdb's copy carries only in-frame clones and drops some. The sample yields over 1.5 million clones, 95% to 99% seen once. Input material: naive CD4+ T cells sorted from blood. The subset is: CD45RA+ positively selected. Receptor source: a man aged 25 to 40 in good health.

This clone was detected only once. DNA of the CDR3: TGTGCCAGTAGTATCTGGGGCGGGGCATTGAGGAATGAGCAGTTCTTC. This translates into CASSIWGGALRNEQFF. The chain employs TRBV19 and TRBJ2-1; weak D call: TRBD2 (6 bases). Trimming cost V 3 bases and J 7 bases, with 19 bases left between them. The germline V gene has CDR1 LNHDA and CDR2 SQIVND (reference sequence). The CDR3 is 16 residues long.

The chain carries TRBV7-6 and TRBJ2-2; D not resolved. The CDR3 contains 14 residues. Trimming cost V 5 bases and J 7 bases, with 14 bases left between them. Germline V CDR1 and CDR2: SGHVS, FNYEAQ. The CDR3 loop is CASSPSPVGGELFF. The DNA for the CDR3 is TGTGCCAGCAGCCCTTCTCCCGTGGGCGGGGAGCTGTTTTTT.

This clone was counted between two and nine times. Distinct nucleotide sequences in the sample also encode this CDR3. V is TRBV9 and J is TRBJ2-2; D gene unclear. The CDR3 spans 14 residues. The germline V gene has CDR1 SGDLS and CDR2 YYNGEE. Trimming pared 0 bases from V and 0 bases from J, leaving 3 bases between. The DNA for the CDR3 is TGTGCCAGCAGCGTAGTACCGAACACCGGGGAGCTGTTTTTT. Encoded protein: CASSVVPNTGELFF.